The 4 T cell receptor beta chains in this list originate from one sample, sequenced in a study of T cell responses to AZD1222 COVID-19 vaccine. TCRdb keeps only in-frame clones here, not all; method: immunoSEQ multiplex PCR. The top ten hold about 3% of the sample, which has around 110,000 clones, 90% to 95% seen once. Sequenced here: peripheral blood, sampled on day 0 of AZD1222 vaccination. The receptors derive from an adult in good health.

V and J are TRBV12-3 or TRBV12-4 and TRBJ1-5, with a possible D match to TRBD1 (5 bases). The V end was cut by 10 bases, the J end by 2 bases, with 12 bases between. This CDR3 comprises 13 residues. The CDR3 loop reads CATQGPGNQPQHF. CDR3 DNA sequence: TGTGCCACCCAGGGACCCGGCAATCAGCCCCAGCATTTT.

V and J are TRBV10-1 and TRBJ1-3; D gene ambiguous. Germline-derived CDR1 and CDR2 are WNHNN and SYGVQD (reference sequence). Trimming removed 0 bases from V and 5 bases from J, with 14 bases in between. The CDR3 consists of 16 residues. CDR3 coding DNA: TGCGCCAGCAGTGAGTCGGAGGTCCGGCGGCGAAACACCATATATTTT. This encodes CASSESEVRRRNTIYF.

This chain links TRBV7-9 with TRBJ1-5, with 8 bases matching TRBD1. CDR3 length: 15 amino acids. The germline CDR1 and CDR2 sequences are SEHNR and FQNEAQ (reference sequence). The V gene end was trimmed by 5 bases and the J gene end by 4 bases; junction bases not matched to a gene: 7. Here the CDR3 reads CASSIGQGENQPQHF. CDR3 DNA sequence: TGTGCCAGCAGCATTGGACAGGGAGAGAATCAGCCCCAGCATTTT.

The chain links TRBV5-1 to TRBJ1-1, with 7 bases fitting TRBD1. Trimming at V came to 4 bases and at J to 2 bases, leaving 8 bases not matched to a gene. The CDR3 is 15 residues long. The germline gives CDR1 SGHRS, CDR2 YFSETQ. The CDR3 nucleotides are TGCGCCAGCAGCCGTCAGGGGGGAGGAAACACTGAAGCTTTCTTT. Translation gives CASSRQGGGNTEAFF.